The 2 T cell receptor beta chains in this list originate from one sample, sequenced in a study of blood T cell repertoires in COVID-19. Using immunoSEQ multiplex PCR, the repertoire was profiled, and TCRdb retains in-frame clones only, with some absent. The table lists about 59,000 clones, around 79% of them singletons. The sequencing input was peripheral blood. The origin of the receptors is a human donor in a cohort sampled during active COVID-19.

The CDR3 region has the DNA TGTGCCAGCAAATCTACAGGGACTGGAAACACCATATATTTT. It translates to CASKSTGTGNTIYF. The V gene is TRBV3-1 (or the pseudogene TRBV3-2), the J gene TRBJ1-3; D possibly corresponds to TRBD1 (6 bases). Germline-derived CDR1 and CDR2 are LGHDT and YNNKEL (reference sequence). This CDR3 region has 14 residues. V gave up 7 bases and J gave up 2 bases, with 12 bases separating them.

This chain connects TRBV18 to TRBJ1-4, with 10 bases that match TRBD1. The germline gives CDR1 KGHSH, CDR2 LQKENI. The CDR3 runs 16 residues. V dropped 2 bases and J dropped 7; count of bases not matched to a gene: 7. The CDR3 is CASSPGTGAHGEKLFF. The CDR3 nucleotides are TGTGCCAGCTCACCAGGGACAGGGGCCCATGGTGAAAAACTGTTTTTT.